This T cell receptor beta chain comes out of a study of blood T cell repertoires in COVID-19. Sequenced by immunoSEQ multiplex PCR; TCRdb stores in-frame clones only, minus some. This table has under 200,000 clones, approximately 80% appearing once. The CDR3 loop spans 14 amino acids. V gave up 4 bases and J gave up 4 bases, with 14 bases separating them. Germline lookup yields CDR1 SGHTS and CDR2 YDEGEE. The sequenced sample consisted of peripheral blood. The clonotype originates from a man aged 70 or older who had recovered from COVID-19. The chain recombines TRBV5-8 with TRBJ2-5, with D tentatively TRBD2 (6 bases). This CDR3 reads CASSPLQGLETQYF. Written as DNA, the CDR3 is TGTGCCAGCAGCCCCCTTCAGGGACTAGAGACCCAGTACTTC.